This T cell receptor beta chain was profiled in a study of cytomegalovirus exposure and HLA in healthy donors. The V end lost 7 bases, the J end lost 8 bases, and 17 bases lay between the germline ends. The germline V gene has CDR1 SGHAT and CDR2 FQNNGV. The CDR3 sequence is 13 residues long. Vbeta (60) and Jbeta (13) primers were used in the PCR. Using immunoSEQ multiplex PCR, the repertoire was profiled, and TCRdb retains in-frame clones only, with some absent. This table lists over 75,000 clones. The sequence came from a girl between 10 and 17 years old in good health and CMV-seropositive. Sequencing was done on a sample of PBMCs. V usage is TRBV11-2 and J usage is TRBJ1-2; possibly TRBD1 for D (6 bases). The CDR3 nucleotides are TGTGCCAGCACAAGGGGGAACGCGGGCGGCTACACCTTC. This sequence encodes CASTRGNAGGYTF.